Listed below are T cell receptor beta chains from one sample, sequenced in a study of blood T cell repertoires in COVID-19. TCRdb's table, derived via immunoSEQ multiplex PCR, lists solely in-frame clones and lacks some. Found here are roughly 100,000 clones, approximately 80% of them singletons; the top ten hold 7%. The sample was peripheral blood. These receptors came from a man between 70 and 80 years old with acute or convalescent COVID-19. CDR3s include the opening cysteine and the closing phenylalanine or tryptophan. The order of the fields is CDR3 length, V gene, clone size, J gene, D gene, CDR3 protein, CDR3 DNA. D genes are given only for firm matches. Clone size is shown for a subset of rows, as once, few, many or a class of expanded clone.

15,TRBV25-1,-,TRBJ2-2,TRBD1,CASSDPAGGNGELFF,TGTGCCAGCAGTGACCCGGCAGGGGGCAACGGGGAGCTGTTTTTT
14,TRBV11-3,-,TRBJ2-7,TRBD2,CASSLVGTGGEQYF,TGTGCCAGCAGCTTAGTAGGAACGGGGGGCGAGCAGTACTTC
18,TRBV9,-,TRBJ1-4,-,CASSDQNREGVELEKLFF,TGTGCCAGCAGCGACCAAAATAGAGAGGGAGTCGAACTAGAAAAACTGTTTTTT
13,TRBV12-3/TRBV12-4,-,TRBJ1-2,-,CASTRGGVRGYTF,TGTGCCAGCACCCGGGGGGGGGTACGTGGCTACACCTTC
11,TRBV12-3/TRBV12-4,few,TRBJ1-1,-,CASRNEFEAFF,TGTGCCAGCAGAAATGAGTTTGAAGCTTTCTTT
15,TRBV28,-,TRBJ1-2,TRBD1,CASSSTGGGWYGYTF,TGTGCCAGCAGTTCTACAGGGGGGGGATGGTATGGCTACACCTTC
16,TRBV6-5,once,TRBJ2-7,TRBD2,CASSYRRTSGLYEQYF,TGTGCCAGCAGTTACCGAAGGACTAGCGGGTTATACGAGCAGTACTTC
12,TRBV7-9,-,TRBJ2-1,-,CASSFILDEQFF,TGTGCCAGCAGCTTTATTCTCGATGAGCAGTTCTTC
12,TRBV2,-,TRBJ1-2,TRBD1,CAGDRGGYGYTF,TGTGCCGGCGACAGGGGAGGCTATGGCTACACCTTC
18,TRBV5-1,-,TRBJ1-1,TRBD1,CASSLQGSQGAGDTEAFF,TGCGCCAGCAGCTTGCAGGGGAGCCAGGGGGCGGGGGACACTGAAGCTTTCTTT
15,TRBV5-4,-,TRBJ2-2,TRBD1,CASSLGQGASGELFF,TGTGCCAGCAGCTTGGGACAGGGGGCAAGCGGGGAGCTGTTTTTT
17,TRBV28,-,TRBJ1-4,-,CASSSNQGRLSNEKLFF,TGTGCCAGCAGTTCAAATCAGGGGCGTTTATCTAATGAAAAACTGTTTTTT
17,TRBV27,-,TRBJ1-2,-,CASSFQSRSASNYGYTF,TGTGCCAGCAGTTTCCAGAGCAGATCTGCTAGTAACTATGGCTACACCTTC
14,TRBV6-4,-,TRBJ1-4,TRBD1,CASSPGTVGEKLFF,TGTGCCAGCAGCCCCGGGACAGTCGGGGAAAAACTGTTTTTT
17,TRBV9,-,TRBJ2-3,TRBD1,CASSSRGQGARTDTQYF,TGTGCCAGCAGCTCTAGGGGACAGGGGGCTCGGACAGATACGCAGTATTTT
14,TRBV7-9,-,TRBJ2-7,TRBD2,CASSLGLAGGEQYF,TGTGCCAGCAGCTTAGGGCTAGCGGGCGGGGAGCAGTACTTC
11,TRBV29-1,-,TRBJ1-2,TRBD1,CSATDRDGYTF,TGCAGCGCCACAGACAGGGACGGCTACACCTTC
13,TRBV30,once,TRBJ1-6,TRBD1,CAWKGQGNSPLHF,TGTGCCTGGAAGGGACAGGGGAATTCACCCCTCCACTTT
16,TRBV28,-,TRBJ2-7,TRBD1,CASSSARGPSSYEQYF,TGTGCCAGCAGCTCGGCGAGGGGGCCTAGCTCCTACGAGCAGTACTTC
15,TRBV27,-,TRBJ1-2,-,CASSLSARGIYGYTF,TGTGCCAGCAGTTTATCCGCCAGGGGAATCTATGGCTACACCTTC
15,TRBV5-5,-,TRBJ2-7,TRBD2,CASSYRTSGSYEQYF,TGTGCCAGCAGCTACCGGACTAGCGGGAGTTACGAGCAGTACTTC
14,TRBV6-1,-,TRBJ2-5,-,CASSDSERRETQYF,TGTGCCAGCAGTGATAGCGAGAGGCGAGAGACCCAGTACTTC
15,TRBV18,-,TRBJ1-1,-,CASSPRWARDTEAFF,TGTGCCAGCTCACCCAGGTGGGCGAGGGACACTGAAGCTTTCTTT
13,TRBV7-8,-,TRBJ1-1,-,CASSSQANTEAFF,TGTGCCAGCAGTTCACAGGCGAACACTGAAGCTTTCTTT
16,TRBV27,once,TRBJ2-2,-,CASSASGLGGTGELFF,TGTGCCAGCAGTGCTTCGGGACTTGGTGGCACCGGGGAGCTGTTTTTT
15,TRBV28,-,TRBJ1-2,TRBD1,CASSLGTGGSYGYTF,TGTGCCAGCAGTTTAGGGACAGGGGGAAGCTATGGCTACACCTTC
16,TRBV28,few,TRBJ2-2,-,CASGHREIANTGELFF,TGTGCCAGCGGGCACAGGGAAATAGCGAACACCGGGGAGCTGTTTTTT
13,TRBV6-6,-,TRBJ1-5,TRBD1,CASSYGATGNEHF,TGTGCCAGCAGTTACGGGGCGACAGGGAACGAGCATTTT
17,TRBV18,-,TRBJ2-1,TRBD2,CASSRDLLAGAYNEQFF,TGTGCCAGCTCCCGCGACCTTCTAGCGGGCGCCTACAATGAGCAGTTCTTC
15,TRBV3-1/TRBV3-2,-,TRBJ2-7,-,CASSPTRGSRYEQYF,TGTGCCAGCAGCCCCACCCGGGGGAGTCGCTACGAGCAGTACTTC